The 32 T cell receptor beta chains given below trace back to one sample, sequenced in a study of T cell changes during pregnancy in multiple sclerosis. Method: immunoSEQ multiplex PCR; TCRdb's copy keeps in-frame clones and lacks some. The table lists approximately 20,000 clones, 86% of them singletons, with more than 5% in the top ten. Sequencing used CD8+ T cells from peripheral blood mononuclear cells, obtained in the third trimester of pregnancy. Receptors were obtained from a female donor in good health, enrolled as a control in a pregnancy study.

This clone was observed a single time. The V call is TRBV9, the J call TRBJ1-5, with 7 bases aligning to TRBD1. J lost 2 bases, V lost 3 bases, and 5 bases had no gene match. The CDR3 spans 15 residues. CDR1 is SGDLS and CDR2 is YYNGEE in the germline V gene. This chain's CDR3 is CASSADREGNQPQHF. In DNA form, the CDR3 reads TGTGCCAGCAGCGCCGACAGGGAAGGCAATCAGCCCCAGCATTTT. Complete variable domain (other parts from reference TRBV9 and TRBJ1-5): DSGVTQTPKHLITATGQRVTLRCSPRSGDLSVYWYQQSLDQGLQFLIQYYNGEERAKGNILERFSAQQFPDLHSELNLSSLELGDSALYFCASSADREGNQPQHFGDGTRLSIL.

The table lists this clone with a few counts. CDR3 bases: TGTGCCAGCAGCGATGACTCTGGGACTGAAGCTTTCTTT. Translation: CASSDDSGTEAFF. This rearrangement joins TRBV9 to TRBJ1-1; D gene ambiguous. Trimming took 3 bases from V and 5 from J, leaving 11 bases between them. Germline assignment: CDR1 SGDLS and CDR2 YYNGEE. This CDR3 contains 13 residues. The whole variable domain, remainder taken from reference TRBV9 and TRBJ1-1, is DSGVTQTPKHLITATGQRVTLRCSPRSGDLSVYWYQQSLDQGLQFLIQYYNGEERAKGNILERFSAQQFPDLHSELNLSSLELGDSALYFCASSDDSGTEAFFGQGTRLTVV.

This clone was seen only once. J is TRBJ1-2 and V is TRBV20-1; no clear D gene. From germline, CDR1 is DFQATT and CDR2 SNEGSKA (reference sequence). V was trimmed by 4 bases and J by 8 bases, leaving 11 bases between them. This CDR3 is 11 amino acids long. The CDR3 protein is CSAKTLEGYTF. CDR3 bases: TGCAGTGCTAAGACCCTGGAGGGCTACACCTTC.

The genes are TRBV5-4 and TRBJ1-2, with TRBD1 matching 9 bases. J lost 3 bases, V lost 7 bases, and 10 bases had no gene match. Germline loops: CDR1 SGHNT, CDR2 YYREEE (reference sequence). The CDR3 has 15 residues. The CDR3 spells CASSPNRGPDYGYTF. CDR3 nucleotide sequence: TGTGCCAGCTCTCCTAACAGGGGGCCGGACTATGGCTACACCTTC.

The chain is built from TRBV28 and TRBJ1-4, with D possibly being TRBD1 (6 bases). Trimming stripped 4 bases from V and 4 bases from J, with 22 bases between. The CDR3 loop spans 18 amino acids. Germline V gene lookup returns CDR1 MDHEN and CDR2 SYDVKM. CDR3: CASSWRSGGPGDNEKLFF. For the CDR3, the DNA is TGTGCCAGCAGTTGGCGATCTGGGGGCCCGGGTGATAATGAAAAACTGTTTTTT.

The CDR3 nucleotides read TGTGCCAGTAGAGGGGGGGGCGAGCAGTACTTC. Protein product: CASRGGGEQYF. J is TRBJ2-7 and V is TRBV19; tentative D call: TRBD2 (7 bases). The CDR3 length is 11 residues. Trimming took 6 bases from V and 6 from J, leaving 9 bases between them. CDR1 is LNHDA, CDR2 SQIVND, per germline (reference sequence).

The chain has TRBV6-4 and TRBJ2-3, with D perhaps TRBD1 (6 bases). V lost 2 bases to trimming and J lost 1 base, with 10 bases between them. CDR3 size: 15 residues. The germline V gene has CDR1 MRHNA and CDR2 SNTAGT. CDR3: CASSDQQGGTDTQYF. The CDR3 nucleotides read TGTGCCAGCAGTGACCAACAGGGCGGCACAGATACGCAGTATTTT.

The gene calls are TRBV19 and TRBJ2-1; no firm D call. CDR1 and CDR2 from the germline V gene are LNHDA and SQIVND (reference sequence). The CDR3 is 11 amino acids. Deletions cut 7 bases from V and 4 bases from J, with 5 bases between. The CDR3 nucleotides are TGTGCCAGTAACAGTTACAATGAGCAGTTCTTC. Residues: CASNSYNEQFF.

This chain links TRBV5-1 with TRBJ2-2; TRBD1 matches 7 bases. The V gene end was trimmed by 2 bases and the J gene end by 3 bases; junction bases not matched to a gene: 10. The CDR3 is made up of 17 amino acids. Per the germline V gene, CDR1 is SGHRS and CDR2 is YFSETQ. The CDR3 protein is CASSFPEGQGDTGELFF. As DNA, the CDR3 is TGCGCCAGCAGCTTTCCCGAGGGGCAGGGGGACACCGGGGAGCTGTTTTTT.

The chain has TRBV28 and TRBJ1-1; D unresolved. Germline V gene data show CDR1 as MDHEN and CDR2 as SYDVKM. The CDR3 is made up of 16 amino acids. Trimming removed 3 bases at V and 1 base at J, with 15 bases between. CDR3 nucleotides: TGTGCCAGCAGTTTTGGACTCACTGGAGGGAACACTGAAGCTTTCTTT. This gives the protein CASSFGLTGGNTEAFF. The complete variable domain, with remaining parts taken from reference TRBV28 and TRBJ1-1, reads DVKVTQSSRYLVKRTGEKVFLECVQDMDHENMFWYRQDPGLGLRLIYFSYDVKMKEKGDIPEGYSVSREKKERFSLILESASTNQTSMYLCASSFGLTGGNTEAFFGQGTRLTVV.

CDR3 in amino acids: CASSFDRGDGEKLFF. CDR3 DNA sequence: TGTGCCAGCAGTTTCGACAGGGGGGACGGTGAAAAACTGTTTTTT. This chain uses TRBV28 with TRBJ1-4, with 9 positions matching TRBD1. CDR3 size: 15 residues. Per the germline V gene, CDR1 is MDHEN and CDR2 is SYDVKM. V was pared by 3 bases and J by 7 bases, with 6 bases of the junction left unmatched. The full variable domain, with the rest looked up from reference TRBV28 and TRBJ1-4, is DVKVTQSSRYLVKRTGEKVFLECVQDMDHENMFWYRQDPGLGLRLIYFSYDVKMKEKGDIPEGYSVSREKKERFSLILESASTNQTSMYLCASSFDRGDGEKLFFGSGTQLSVL.

This chain links TRBV7-3 with TRBJ2-7; 11 bases are shared with TRBD2. The trim removed 5 bases at V and 2 bases at J, leaving 5 bases unmatched. Germline V gene lookup returns CDR1 SGHTA and CDR2 FQGTGA. This CDR3 is 15 amino acids long. Written as DNA, the CDR3 is TGTGCCAGCAGCCCCGGACTAGCGGGCGCCTACGAGCAGTACTTC. Translating gives CASSPGLAGAYEQYF.

This chain connects TRBV27 to TRBJ2-7; TRBD2 matches 8 bases. Per the germline V gene, CDR1 is MNHEY and CDR2 is SMNVEV (reference sequence). After removal of 5 bases from V and 1 base from J, the junction contained 4 bases not matched to a gene. This CDR3 contains 14 residues. The CDR3 loop reads CASSAGLASYEQYF. The CDR3 coding sequence is TGTGCCAGCAGTGCCGGACTAGCTTCCTACGAGCAGTACTTC.

The chain has TRBV9 and TRBJ2-3; possibly TRBD2 for D (7 bases). V shed 3 bases and J shed 6 bases, with 23 bases lying between them. Germline V gives CDR1 SGDLS, CDR2 YYNGEE. The length of the CDR3 is 17 residues. CDR3 sequence reads: CASSETGSGGAADTQYF. CDR3 nucleotides: TGTGCCAGCAGCGAGACGGGTAGTGGGGGGGCAGCTGATACGCAGTATTTT. Complete variable domain (other parts from reference TRBV9 and TRBJ2-3): DSGVTQTPKHLITATGQRVTLRCSPRSGDLSVYWYQQSLDQGLQFLIQYYNGEERAKGNILERFSAQQFPDLHSELNLSSLELGDSALYFCASSETGSGGAADTQYFGPGTRLTVL.

The rearrangement uses TRBV28 and TRBJ2-1, with TRBD1 matching 11 bases. The CDR3 sequence is 15 residues long. V was pared by 5 bases and J by 7 bases, with 7 bases of the junction left unmatched. The germline V gene has CDR1 MDHEN and CDR2 SYDVKM. For the CDR3, the DNA is TGTGCCAGCAGTCCCCGGACAGGGGGCGGGAATGAGCAGTTCTTC. Translating it yields CASSPRTGGGNEQFF.

This chain links TRBV30 with TRBJ1-1; 9 nucleotides align to TRBD1. Germline V gene lookup returns CDR1 GTSNPN and CDR2 SVGIG (reference sequence). This CDR3 contains 14 residues. Trimming removed 0 bases from V and 3 bases from J; junction bases left unmatched: 2. The CDR3 coding sequence is TGTGCCTGGAGTGTAGGACAGGGGTACACTGAAGCTTTCTTT. It codes for CAWSVGQGYTEAFF.

A single count supports this clone. The V gene is TRBV27, the J gene TRBJ2-7; 9 bases agree with TRBD1. The germline CDR1 and CDR2 sequences are MNHEY and SMNVEV (reference sequence). V shed 4 bases, J shed 6 bases, and the junction held 10 bases outside the gene matches. CDR3 size: 15 residues. The CDR3 sequence: CASSSTPGQGVEQYF. The DNA for the CDR3 is TGTGCCAGCAGTTCGACCCCGGGACAGGGCGTCGAGCAGTACTTC.

The chain joins TRBV5-1 to TRBJ1-1, with a weak D call TRBD1 (6 bases). This CDR3 has 13 amino acids. From germline, CDR1 is SGHRS and CDR2 YFSETQ. Deletions cut 5 bases from V and 7 bases from J, with 15 bases between. In nucleotides, the CDR3 is TGCGCCAGCAGTCTATGGAGGACAGATGAAGCTTTCTTT. As protein: CASSLWRTDEAFF.

The V call is TRBV2, the J call TRBJ2-1; D may be TRBD1 (6 bases). With 8 bases removed from V and 7 bases from J, the gap between germline ends came to 12 bases. Looked up from germline, CDR1 is SNHLY and CDR2 is FYNNEI. The CDR3 has 12 amino acids. CDR3 nucleotide sequence: TGTGCCAGCGAAGGGGGTGGGAATGAGCAGTTCTTC. Its translation: CASEGGGNEQFF.

The rearrangement uses TRBV4-3 and TRBJ2-3; a weak D match, TRBD1 (5 bases). From germline, CDR1 is LGHNA and CDR2 YSLEER. This CDR3 is 15 amino acids long. Trimming removed 0 bases at V and 4 bases at J, with 11 bases between. Here the CDR3 DNA reads TGCGCCAGCAGCCAAGACCCCCTAGGGGCAGATACGCAGTATTTT. Residues: CASSQDPLGADTQYF.

V and J are TRBV5-1 and TRBJ1-1; a possible D gene is TRBD1 (5 bases). The length of the CDR3 is 15 residues. V lost 2 bases and J lost 3, with 14 bases in between. Germline V CDR1 and CDR2: SGHRS, YFSETQ. The CDR3, as DNA: TGCGCCAGCAGCTTCACTACAGGCAGCCACACTGAAGCTTTCTTT. It encodes CASSFTTGSHTEAFF.

The genes are TRBV27 and TRBJ2-3; D may be TRBD2 (5 bases). The CDR3 loop spans 14 amino acids. V shed 2 bases and J shed 4 bases, with 10 bases lying between them. Germline loops: CDR1 MNHEY, CDR2 SMNVEV (reference sequence). CDR3: CASSLGEFSDTQYF. The DNA for the CDR3 is TGTGCCAGCAGTTTAGGGGAGTTCTCAGATACGCAGTATTTT.

The rearrangement joins TRBV4-3 to TRBJ2-7; D call uncertain. The CDR3 is 15 amino acids. Germline V lookup: CDR1 LGHNA, CDR2 YSLEER. Trimming stripped 0 bases from V and 3 bases from J, with 12 bases between. As DNA, the CDR3 is TGCGCCAGCAGCCAAGAAAACGGAGAGATCTACGAGCAGTACTTC. Translation gives CASSQENGEIYEQYF.

The rearrangement links TRBV19 to TRBJ2-1; possibly TRBD1 for D (6 bases). Germline V lookup: CDR1 LNHDA, CDR2 SQIVND (reference sequence). The CDR3 runs to 15 residues. The V and J ends lost 7 bases and 0 bases respectively, with 13 bases between them. CDR3 nucleotides: TGTGCCAGTACCACGGACAGAGACTCCTACAATGAGCAGTTCTTC. Translating it yields CASTTDRDSYNEQFF. The full variable domain, with the rest looked up from reference TRBV19 and TRBJ2-1, is DGGITQSPKYLFRKEGQNVTLSCEQNLNHDAMYWYRQDPGQGLRLIYYSQIVNDFQKGDIAEGYSVSREKKESFPLTVTSAQKNPTAFYLCASTTDRDSYNEQFFGPGTRLTVL.

J is TRBJ1-1 and V is TRBV5-6; 7 positions agree with TRBD1. The CDR3 has 14 residues. Germline loops: CDR1 SGHDT, CDR2 YYEEEE. V lost 2 bases and J lost 4; bases outside the gene matches: 5. The DNA of the CDR3 is TGTGCCAGCAGCTTCAGGCAGGGGGGCACTGAAGCTTTCTTT. Its translation is CASSFRQGGTEAFF.

V and J are TRBV14 and TRBJ1-3; the match to TRBD1 covers 7 bases. The CDR3 covers 13 residues. V trimming: 4 bases; J trimming: 9 bases; junction bases outside the gene matches: 6. From germline, CDR1 is SGHDN and CDR2 FVKESK. CDR3 region: CASSRTGRGTIYF. CDR3 DNA sequence: TGTGCCAGCAGCCGGACAGGAAGGGGCACCATATATTTT.

The chain recombines TRBV4-3 with TRBJ2-7; 9 nucleotides line up with TRBD1. CDR1 is LGHNA, CDR2 YSLEER, per germline. Germline trimming cut 3 bases from V and 4 bases from J; bases unmatched to any gene: 10. The CDR3 length is 16 residues. CDR3 sequence (DNA): TGCGCCAGCAGCCAGGACATCGGGACAGGGTTATACGAGCAGTACTTC. Encoded protein: CASSQDIGTGLYEQYF.

This chain connects TRBV7-8 to TRBJ1-1, with 9 positions matching TRBD1. Germline lookup yields CDR1 SGHVS and CDR2 FQNEAQ. There are 12 residues in the CDR3. The V gene end was trimmed by 6 bases and the J gene end by 9 bases; junction bases not matched to a gene: 5. The CDR3 DNA reads TGTGCCAGCAGTCGGACAGGGGAGAAAGCTTTCTTT. This translates into CASSRTGEKAFF.

The CDR3 sequence: CATKTEPSYGYTF. In nucleotides, the CDR3 is TGTGCCACCAAGACAGAACCCTCCTATGGCTACACCTTC. This chain uses TRBV28 with TRBJ1-2; TRBD1 is a possible D gene (5 bases). The CDR3 loop spans 13 amino acids. Germline V CDR1 and CDR2: MDHEN, SYDVKM. The V end lost 10 bases, the J end lost 4 bases, and 16 bases lay between the germline ends.

CDR3 bases: TGTGCCAGCAGTGAATTGGGAGGCGAGCAGTACTTC. It translates to CASSELGGEQYF. V usage is TRBV25-1 and J usage is TRBJ2-7; perhaps TRBD2 as D (6 bases). Looked up from germline, CDR1 is MGHDK and CDR2 is SYGVNS. V lost 1 base and J 6 bases, leaving 7 bases between the germline ends. The CDR3 has 12 amino acids.

This sequence joins TRBV10-3 and TRBJ1-1, with a weak D call TRBD1 (5 bases). This CDR3 is 13 amino acids long. Germline lookup yields CDR1 ENHRY and CDR2 SYGVKD. Trimming shortened V by 11 bases and J by 1 base, and 14 bases separated the two germline ends. The DNA of the CDR3 is TGTGCCGTCCGGGGGGAGGGGAACACTGAAGCTTTCTTT. This gives the protein CAVRGEGNTEAFF.

This sequence joins TRBV7-9 and TRBJ2-7; D gene uncertain. The germline gives CDR1 SEHNR, CDR2 FQNEAQ (reference sequence). The CDR3 is made up of 15 amino acids. The germline V and J ends were trimmed by 1 base and 2 bases, with 12 bases remaining between them. The CDR3 sequence: CASSLGPGSTYEQYF. CDR3 nucleotide sequence: TGTGCCAGCAGCTTAGGTCCAGGATCAACCTACGAGCAGTACTTC.